The present T cell receptor beta chain was sequenced within a study of blood T cell repertoires in COVID-19. Looking at the study overall: COVID-19 samples collected from the United States, Italy and Spain covered acute and convalescent phases. T cells, B-cell-depleted T cells, or PBMCs supplied cDNA or gDNA.

Methods used by the authors: Amplified reference gene primers provided the basis for estimating nucleated cell counts. Clones were sequenced by immunoSEQ multiplex PCR, and TCRdb holds only the in-frame ones, with some missing. V, J and clone size derive from that table, while D and trimming were established from the DNA sequence. This table holds 95,000 to 110,000 clones, approximately 80% found once. There are 15 residues in the CDR3. V shed 5 bases, J shed 0 bases, and the junction held 4 bases outside the gene matches. CDR1 is SGHNT, CDR2 YENEEA, per germline. The chain employs TRBV11-3 and TRBJ2-1, with 7 bases aligning to TRBD2. The TCR comes from a man in his 60s with acute or convalescent COVID-19. The sample was peripheral blood. CDR3 protein: CASSNLAASYNEQFF. The DNA of the CDR3 is TGTGCCAGCAGCAACCTAGCGGCCTCCTACAATGAGCAGTTCTTC.